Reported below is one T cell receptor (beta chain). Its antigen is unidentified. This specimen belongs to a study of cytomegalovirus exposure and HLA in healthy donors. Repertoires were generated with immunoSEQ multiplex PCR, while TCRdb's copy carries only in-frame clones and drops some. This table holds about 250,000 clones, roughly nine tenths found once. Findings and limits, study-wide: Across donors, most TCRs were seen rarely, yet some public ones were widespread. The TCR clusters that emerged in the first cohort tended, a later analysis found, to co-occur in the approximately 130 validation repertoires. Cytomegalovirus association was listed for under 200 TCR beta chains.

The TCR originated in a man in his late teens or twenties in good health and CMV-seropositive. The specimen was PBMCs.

The DNA for the CDR3 is TGTGCCATCACCCCAGGGCCAGCGGGATACGAGCAGTACTTC. It specifies CAITPGPAGYEQYF. The chain recombines TRBV10-3 with TRBJ2-7; 7 nucleotides align to TRBD2. The CDR3 contains 14 residues. Germline CDR1 ENHRY, CDR2 SYGVKD. Unmatched junction bases numbered 10, after V lost 7 bases and J lost 4 bases.